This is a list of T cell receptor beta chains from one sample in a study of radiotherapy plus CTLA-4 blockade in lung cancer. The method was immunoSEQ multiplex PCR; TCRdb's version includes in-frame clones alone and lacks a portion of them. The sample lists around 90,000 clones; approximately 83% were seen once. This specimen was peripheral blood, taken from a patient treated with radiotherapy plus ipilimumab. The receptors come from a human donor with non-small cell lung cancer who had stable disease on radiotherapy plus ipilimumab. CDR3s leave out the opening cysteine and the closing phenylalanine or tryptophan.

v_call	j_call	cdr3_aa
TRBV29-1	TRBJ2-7	SVEPQGNEQY
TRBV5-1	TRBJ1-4	ASSRGGQGNEKLF
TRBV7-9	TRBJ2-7	ASSLGVGVGSHEQY
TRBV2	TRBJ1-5	ASYSSNQPQH
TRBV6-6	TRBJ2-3	ASSATGAGMNTQY
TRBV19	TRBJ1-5	ASTLDRGRPGNQPQH
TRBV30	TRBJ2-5	AWTPSGNQETQY
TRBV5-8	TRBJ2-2	ASTLRTGRTGELF
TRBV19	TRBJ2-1	ASNSLAGHNNEQF
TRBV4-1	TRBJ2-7	ASSQEVGIGEQY
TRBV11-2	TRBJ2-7	ASSPSRAQGGEQY
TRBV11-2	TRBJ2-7	ASSSAGGLTEQY
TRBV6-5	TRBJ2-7	ASRRGQANYEQY
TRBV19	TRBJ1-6	ASSIKLVNSPLH
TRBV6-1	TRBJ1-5	ASRGVSNQPQH
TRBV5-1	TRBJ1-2	ASSSILGQGGGYT
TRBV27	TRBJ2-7	ASSLFGEKQY
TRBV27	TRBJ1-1	ASRSGQFRAEAF
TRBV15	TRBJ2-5	ATSSGAPVKTQY
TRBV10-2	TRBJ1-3	ASSVQGASGNTIY
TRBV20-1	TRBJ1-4	SAEDDEKLF
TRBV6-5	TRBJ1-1	ASNSGTGNTEAF
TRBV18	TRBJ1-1	ASSLGQGTTEAF
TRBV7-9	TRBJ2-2	ASSPTGELF
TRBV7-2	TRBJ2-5	ASSKWESQETQY
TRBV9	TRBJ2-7	ASSPRTGANEQY
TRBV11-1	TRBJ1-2	ASSLDRGRGGYT
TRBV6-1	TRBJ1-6	ASRVTAPGEALH
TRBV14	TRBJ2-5	ASSHREFEETQY
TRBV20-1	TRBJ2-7	SARRLDEQY
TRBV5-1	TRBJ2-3	ASSLSTDTQY
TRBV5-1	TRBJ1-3	ASSGTGTSAGNTIY
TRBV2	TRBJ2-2	ASRLDRGITGELF
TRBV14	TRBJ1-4	ASSHLLGQGFEKLF
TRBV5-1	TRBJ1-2	ASSLAAGDNYGYT
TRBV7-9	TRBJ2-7	ASSLVIGPGSSYEQY
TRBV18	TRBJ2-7	ASSNPYRGQGYEQY
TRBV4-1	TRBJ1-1	ASSQGRGDYTEAF
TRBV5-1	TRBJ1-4	ASSPPTGPQREKLF
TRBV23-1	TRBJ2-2	ASSQSSGSCAGELF
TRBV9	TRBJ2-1	ASSNSGTSTNEQF
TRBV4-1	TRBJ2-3	ASSQVATTDTQY
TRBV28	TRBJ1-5	ASSLGHGPELPQH
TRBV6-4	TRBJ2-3	ASSLTDSADTQY
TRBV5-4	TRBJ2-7	ASSPSPIREQY